This T cell receptor beta chain was found in a study of blood T cell repertoires in COVID-19. The table came from immunoSEQ multiplex PCR; TCRdb's copy has only in-frame clones and leaves some out. The sample consists of 300,000 to 350,000 clones, 80% to 95% of them appearing once. Germline V gives CDR1 MNHEY, CDR2 SVGAGI. The CDR3 loop spans 15 amino acids. V was cut by 2 bases and J by 0 bases, with 7 bases left in between. A Seattle source enrolled patients during active infection and followed them longitudinally. The sample was peripheral blood. The sequence was collected from a woman aged 25 to 39 with COVID-19, enrolled during active disease. This rearrangement joins TRBV6-5 to TRBJ2-2; no clear D gene. CDR3 protein: CASSYVQSNTGELFF. CDR3 DNA: TGTGCCAGCAGTTACGTACAGTCGAACACCGGGGAGCTGTTTTTT.